These 26 T cell receptor beta chains originate from one sample sequenced in a study of T cells in Graves' hyperthyroidism and ophthalmopathy. Researchers amplified the TCR beta CDR3 regions from RNA transcripts. The HTBI primer set served for first-round RT-PCR of the TCR CDR3. TCRdb re-called the multiplex PCR reads with MiXCR, one entry per CDR3 protein. The sample has over 650,000 distinct CDR3 sequences; about 45% are singletons. The source material was peripheral blood or thyroid tissue (not recorded which). These receptors originate from an adult man with Graves' disease, either hyperthyroidism or ophthalmopathy (not recorded which).

Written as DNA, the CDR3 is TGTGCCAGCAACACAGGGGGTAGGACTGAAGCTTTCTTT. This codes for CASNTGGRTEAFF. This rearrangement joins TRBV9 to TRBJ1-1, with 8 bases identical to TRBD1. The CDR3 spans 13 residues. Germline CDR1 SGDLS, CDR2 YYNGEE. The V and J ends lost 6 bases and 5 bases, in that order; junction bases with no gene match: 6.

This clonotype was seen a few times. V is TRBV9 and J is TRBJ1-5, with TRBD1 matching 7 bases. V lost 2 bases to trimming and J lost 0 bases; unmatched junction nucleotides: 8. The germline V gene has CDR1 SGDLS and CDR2 YYNGEE. The CDR3 runs to 17 residues. The CDR3 spells CASSVGDSPYSNQPQHF. DNA of the CDR3: TGTGCCAGCAGCGTCGGGGACAGCCCTTATAGCAATCAGCCCCAGCATTTT.

This chain uses TRBV9 with TRBJ2-5; the match to TRBD2 covers 14 bases. Per germline, CDR1 SGDLS and CDR2 YYNGEE. This CDR3 has 16 residues. After removal of 0 bases from V and 3 bases from J, the junction contained 1 base not matched to a gene. The CDR3, as DNA: TGTGCCAGCAGCGTAGTGGGACTAGCGGGGGAAGAGACCCAGTACTTC. As protein: CASSVVGLAGEETQYF.

Regarding this clonotype: The conserved phenylalanine or tryptophan is not found at the CDR3 terminus, so this likely reflects a read error. The chain carries TRBV5-1 and TRBJ1-6; no clear D gene. V lost 2 bases and J 5 bases, leaving 11 bases between the germline ends. The CDR3 sequence is 15 residues long. Germline V gene data show CDR1 as SGHRS and CDR2 as YFSETQ. The CDR3 sequence is CASSFEGLDNSPLHL. The CDR3 DNA sequence: TGCGCCAGCAGCTTTGAAGGCCTGGATAATTCACCCCTCCACCTT.

This clonotype was counted only a few times. V and J are TRBV29-1 and TRBJ2-2; possible D gene TRBD1, 6 bases. Germline V lookup: CDR1 SQVTM, CDR2 ANQGSEA. V gave up 7 bases and J gave up 5 bases, with 20 bases separating them. CDR3 length equals 15 residues. CDR3 nucleotides: TGCAGCGCCACACCCGGGACAAAGGGGACCGGGGAGCTGTTTTTT. It encodes CSATPGTKGTGELFF.

The rearrangement links TRBV7-6 to TRBJ1-2; unclear D gene. Germline CDR1 and CDR2: SGHVS and FNYEAQ. Trimming cost V 2 bases and J 7 bases, with 17 bases left between them. The CDR3 contains 15 residues. In DNA form, the CDR3 reads TGTGCCAGCAGCTTACTTCTCGGGGATTCAGGTGGCTACACCTTC. Translating it yields CASSLLLGDSGGYTF.

The rearrangement links TRBV9 to TRBJ1-1, with D tentatively TRBD1 (6 bases). Per germline, CDR1 SGDLS and CDR2 YYNGEE. Deletions cut 4 bases from V and 11 bases from J, with 15 bases between. This CDR3 has 12 residues. CDR3 nucleotides: TGTGCCAGCAGCTTAACCCCAGGGGCGGCTTTCTTT. Its translation: CASSLTPGAAFF.

The chain uses TRBV9 and TRBJ2-7; D is unresolved. V lost 5 bases to trimming and J lost 3 bases, with 12 bases between them. This CDR3 is built from 13 residues. Germline V gene sequence: CDR1 SGDLS, CDR2 YYNGEE. DNA of the CDR3: TGTGCCAGCAGGCCGGAACCGGACTACGAGCAGTACTTC. It specifies CASRPEPDYEQYF.

The V call is TRBV2, the J call TRBJ1-2, with D hard to call. This CDR3 has 15 amino acids. The V end was cut by 8 bases, the J end by 1 base, with 17 bases between. Germline V gene data show CDR1 as SNHLY and CDR2 as FYNNEI. The CDR3 DNA follows: TGTGCCAGCGGCGACGGAATGGTCCTTAACTATGGCTACACCTTC. Amino acids: CASGDGMVLNYGYTF.

For the CDR3, the DNA is TGTGCCAGTAGTGCTGGGTCCGGATTAGGAACTGAAGCTTTCTTT. Translated: CASSAGSGLGTEAFF. V usage is TRBV19 and J usage is TRBJ1-1; D call uncertain. Trimming cost V 5 bases and J 5 bases, with 18 bases left between them. The CDR3 covers 15 residues. Looked up from germline, CDR1 is LNHDA and CDR2 is SQIVND (reference sequence).

The chain has TRBV7-2 and TRBJ2-7; 7 nucleotides align to TRBD1. V shed 5 bases and J 2 bases; nucleotides not matched to a gene: 6. Germline assignment: CDR1 SGHTA and CDR2 FQGNSA. This CDR3 is 14 amino acids long. Here the CDR3 DNA reads TGTGCCAGCAGCCAGTGGGGGACAGCCTACGAGCAGTACTTC. It is translated as CASSQWGTAYEQYF.

Of note for this clonotype: The junction departs from germline at one end; a sequencing error may be responsible. The gene calls are TRBV7-9 and TRBJ1-1, with a possible D match to TRBD1 (5 bases). The CDR3 runs to 17 residues. Germline-derived CDR1 and CDR2 are SEHNR and FQNEAQ (reference sequence). This CDR3 reads CTSRHKRFRATNTEAFF. Here the CDR3 DNA reads TGTACCAGCAGACATAAGAGGTTCAGGGCGACGAACACTGAAGCTTTCTTT.

The chain links TRBV9 to TRBJ2-6, with no clear D. V shed 5 bases and J shed 4 bases, with 13 bases lying between them. Germline V gene sequence: CDR1 SGDLS, CDR2 YYNGEE. CDR3 length: 15 residues. The CDR3 sequence: CASSYWAEGANVLTF. CDR3 sequence (DNA): TGTGCCAGCAGTTACTGGGCGGAAGGGGCCAACGTCCTGACTTTC.

A word on this clonotype: This may be a read error, as it is one base from a much larger clone. The chain carries TRBV29-1 and TRBJ2-7; D gene ambiguous. Germline lookup yields CDR1 SQVTM and CDR2 ANQGSEA. The CDR3 is 13 amino acids. The CDR3 sequence is CSVEAGIGYEQCF. CDR3 DNA sequence: TGCAGCGTTGAAGCAGGCATCGGCTACGAGCAGTGCTTC.

This clonotype has a count of ten or more. The genes are TRBV7-8 and TRBJ1-6; D gene unclear. Germline lookup yields CDR1 SGHVS and CDR2 FQNEAQ. CDR3 length equals 13 residues. V was trimmed by 1 base and J by 10 bases, leaving 8 bases between them. The CDR3 sequence: CASSLDQQSPLHF. CDR3 nucleotide sequence: TGTGCCAGCAGCTTAGACCAGCAGTCACCCCTCCACTTT.

In the case of this clonotype: Its ends do not fully match the called genes, so a read error is possible. The chain joins TRBV7-3 to TRBJ1-4, with TRBD1 matching over 8 bases. Germline V gene lookup returns CDR1 SGHTA and CDR2 FQGTGA. This CDR3 is 14 amino acids long. The CDR3 DNA reads TGCGCCAGCAGCCAACCCGACAGGGGTGAAAAACTGTTTTTT. Translation: CASSQPDRGEKLFF.

This clonotype showed up many times. The rearrangement uses TRBV12-3 or TRBV12-4 and TRBJ1-4; D unresolved. The CDR3 spans 14 residues. V dropped 6 bases and J dropped 0 bases, with 8 bases sitting between them. In DNA, the CDR3 is TGTGCCAGCAGCCGGCCAGCAACTAATGAAAAACTGTTTTTT. This translates into CASSRPATNEKLFF.

With respect to this clonotype: A read error may be the cause here, since a much bigger clone is one base away. The chain is built from TRBV2 and TRBJ1-2; the D gene is possibly TRBD1 (5 bases). Trimming cost V 3 bases and J 2 bases, with 16 bases left between them. The germline V gene has CDR1 SNHLY and CDR2 FYNNEI. The CDR3 is 16 residues long. The CDR3 loop reads CASSDPASDTNYGYTF. The CDR3 DNA is TGTGCCAGCAGTGACCCGGCTTCGGACACCAACTATGGCTACACCTTC.

The genes are TRBV25-1 and TRBJ1-6; 8 bases fit TRBD1. The CDR3 extends over 14 amino acids. Trimming at V came to 1 base and at J to 10 bases, leaving 3 bases not matched to a gene. Germline CDR1 MGHDK, CDR2 SYGVNS. In DNA, the CDR3 is TGTGCCAGCAGTGAATTAACAGGGGGGTCACCCCTCCACTTT. Translating it yields CASSELTGGSPLHF. The full variable domain, its missing parts supplied by reference TRBV25-1 and TRBJ1-6, is EADIYQTPRYLVIGTGKKITLECSQTMGHDKMYWYQQDPGMELHLIHYSYGVNSTEKGDLSSESTVSRIRTEHFPLTLESARPSHTSQYLCASSELTGGSPLHFGNGTRLTVT.

This clonotype was recorded at least ten times. The J gene is TRBJ1-5, the V gene TRBV12-3 or TRBV12-4; no reliable D call. V lost 5 bases, J lost 3 bases, and 11 bases lay in between. The CDR3 covers 14 residues. CDR3: CASSLPHPNQPQHF. CDR3 bases: TGTGCCAGCAGTCTACCCCACCCCAATCAGCCCCAGCATTTT.

The V and J genes are TRBV29-1 and TRBJ1-4, with D unresolved. The CDR3 spans 14 residues. Trimming removed 0 bases at V and 6 bases at J, with 11 bases between. The germline gives CDR1 SQVTM, CDR2 ANQGSEA. CDR3 protein: CSVEDPPGHEKLFF. The CDR3, as DNA: TGCAGCGTTGAAGATCCCCCAGGTCATGAAAAACTGTTTTTT.

There are many counts of this clonotype. J is TRBJ1-1 and V is TRBV6-6; 8 nucleotides align to TRBD1. Germline CDR1 and CDR2: MNHNY and SVGAGI (reference sequence). V trimming: 6 bases; J trimming: 1 base; junction bases outside the gene matches: 4. There are 14 residues in the CDR3. The CDR3 DNA follows: TGTGCCAGCAGCCGACAGGGGCAGAACACTGAAGCTTTCTTT. As protein: CASSRQGQNTEAFF.

Comment on this clonotype: Being one base from a much bigger clone, this may be a read error. The chain has TRBV15 and TRBJ2-2; TRBD1 might be the D (5 bases). Germline V gives CDR1 LNHNV, CDR2 YYDKDF (reference sequence). Trimming cost V 6 bases and J 8 bases, with 13 bases left between them. The CDR3 is made up of 13 amino acids. CDR3 in DNA: TGTGCCACCAGGACAGACTTACAGGGGGAGCTGTTTTTT. Translated: CATRTDLQGELFF.

The table lists this clonotype with a few counts. J is TRBJ2-2 and V is TRBV9; D ambiguous. Trimming stripped 0 bases from V and 9 bases from J, with 0 bases between. The CDR3 contains 10 residues. Germline CDR1 and CDR2: SGDLS and YYNGEE. CDR3: CASSVGELFF. The CDR3, as DNA: TGTGCCAGCAGCGTAGGGGAGCTGTTTTTT. The entire variable domain, with the rest obtained from reference TRBV9 and TRBJ2-2, is as follows: DSGVTQTPKHLITATGQRVTLRCSPRSGDLSVYWYQQSLDQGLQFLIQYYNGEERAKGNILERFSAQQFPDLHSELNLSSLELGDSALYFCASSVGELFFGEGSRLTVL.

This clonotype was observed a few times. The rearrangement uses TRBV7-2 and TRBJ1-6, with D unclear. The germline V gene encodes CDR1 SGHTA and CDR2 FQGNSA. The CDR3 has 17 residues. V dropped 0 bases and J dropped 0 bases, with 9 bases sitting between them. CDR3 region: CASSLAGLSSYNSPLHF. The CDR3 DNA reads as TGTGCCAGCAGCTTAGCAGGGCTTAGCTCCTATAATTCACCCCTCCACTTT.

The J gene is TRBJ1-6, the V gene TRBV2; D is unclear. The CDR3 covers 15 residues. V shed 2 bases and J shed 0 bases, with 5 bases lying between them. Germline-derived CDR1 and CDR2 are SNHLY and FYNNEI. Here the CDR3 reads CASSETDSYNSPLHF. The CDR3 DNA is TGTGCCAGCAGTGAAACGGACTCCTATAATTCACCCCTCCACTTT. Complete variable domain (other parts from reference TRBV2 and TRBJ1-6): EPEVTQTPSHQVTQMGQEVILRCVPISNHLYFYWYRQILGQKVEFLVSFYNNEISEKSEIFDDQFSVERPDGSNFTLKIRSTKLEDSAMYFCASSETDSYNSPLHFGNGTRLTVT.